The 6 T cell receptor beta chains below were found in one sample sequenced in a study of blood T cell repertoires in COVID-19. Some clones are missing from TCRdb's copy, which holds only in-frame ones; the method was immunoSEQ multiplex PCR. This table holds about 320,000 clones, about 92% found once. Sequencing was performed on PBMCs or T cells enriched from blood (not recorded which). Receptor source: a man between 60 and 75 years old who had recovered from COVID-19.

The chain uses TRBV19 and TRBJ1-3; no clear D. V was clipped by 7 bases and J by 3 bases, with 10 bases between them. Germline CDR1 and CDR2: LNHDA and SQIVND (reference sequence). This CDR3 is built from 13 residues. This chain's CDR3 is CASILIGGNTIYF. CDR3 sequence (DNA): TGTGCCAGTATCTTGATCGGTGGAAACACCATATATTTT.

The chain recombines TRBV27 with TRBJ1-1; a possible D gene is TRBD1 (6 bases). Germline V gene data show CDR1 as MNHEY and CDR2 as SMNVEV (reference sequence). Trimming took off 1 base at V and 8 bases at J, with 11 bases between the two ends. The CDR3 loop spans 13 amino acids. The CDR3 loop is CASSLFAGDEAFF. In nucleotides, the CDR3 is TGTGCCAGCAGTTTATTTGCAGGGGACGAAGCTTTCTTT.

In its sample, this clone was seen once. This rearrangement joins TRBV6-5 to TRBJ2-5, with 9 bases that match TRBD1. The V gene end was trimmed by 6 bases and the J gene end by 6 bases; junction bases not matched to a gene: 5. The CDR3 length is 13 residues. The germline V gene has CDR1 MNHEY and CDR2 SVGAGI. This chain's CDR3 is CASSQDRGQTQYF. The CDR3 coding sequence is TGTGCCAGCAGCCAGGACAGGGGACAGACCCAGTACTTC.

The CDR3 here is CASSPQTGLGTQYF. In DNA form, the CDR3 reads TGTGCCAGCTCACCACAAACAGGGTTGGGGACCCAGTACTTC. V and J are TRBV18 and TRBJ2-5; a possible D gene is TRBD1 (6 bases). CDR1 is KGHSH, CDR2 LQKENI, per germline. The CDR3 totals 14 residues. Trimming shortened V by 1 base and J by 7 bases, and 13 bases separated the two germline ends.

This rearrangement joins TRBV3-1 (or the pseudogene TRBV3-2) to TRBJ2-3; 12 bases align to TRBD2. Germline CDR1 reads LGHDT; CDR2 reads YNNKEL (reference sequence). V gave up 1 base and J gave up 2 bases; unmatched junction bases: 4. This CDR3 contains 17 residues. CDR3 sequence (DNA): TGTGCCAGCAGCCAAGTCCTAGCGGGGGGGTTCACAGATACGCAGTATTTT. Encoded protein: CASSQVLAGGFTDTQYF.

V gene TRBV4-1 combines with J gene TRBJ2-1; TRBD2 matches 13 bases. The CDR3 loop spans 17 amino acids. J lost 3 bases, V lost 4 bases, and 6 bases had no gene match. CDR1 and CDR2 (germline): MGHRA, YSYEKL. The chain's CDR3 is CASSPPGLAGFYNEQFF. The CDR3 coding sequence is TGCGCCAGCAGCCCCCCGGGACTAGCGGGATTCTACAATGAGCAGTTCTTC.